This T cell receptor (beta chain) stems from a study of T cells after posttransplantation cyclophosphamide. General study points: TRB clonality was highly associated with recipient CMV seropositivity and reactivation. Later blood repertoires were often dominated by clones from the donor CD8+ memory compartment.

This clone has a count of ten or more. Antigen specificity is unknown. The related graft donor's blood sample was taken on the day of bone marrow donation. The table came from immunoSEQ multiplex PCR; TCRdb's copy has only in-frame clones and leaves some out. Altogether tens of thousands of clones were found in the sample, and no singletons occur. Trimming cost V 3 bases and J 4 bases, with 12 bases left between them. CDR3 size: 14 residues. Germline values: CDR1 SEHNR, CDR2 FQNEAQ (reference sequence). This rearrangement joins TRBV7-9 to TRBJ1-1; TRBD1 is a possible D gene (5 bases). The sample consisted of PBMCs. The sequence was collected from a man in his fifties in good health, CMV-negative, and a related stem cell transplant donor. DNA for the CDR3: TGTGCCAGCAGCTTTGGAGGGGCGGGCACTGAAGCTTTCTTT. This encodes CASSFGGAGTEAFF.